This record covers a single TCR beta chain. Its antigen is still unknown. The record originates from a study of cytomegalovirus exposure and HLA in healthy donors. The overall study: Genetic ancestry analysis placed around 76% of the roughly 400 donors that were genotyped in the Caucasian-associated cluster. Study results and limitations: Relative to the approximately 680-donor mean, N-insertions were reportedly fewer in an Asian-associated ancestry cluster in a later analysis.

Deletions cut 6 bases from V and 3 bases from J, with 12 bases between. Germline CDR1 MNHEY, CDR2 SMNVEV (reference sequence). The CDR3 has 13 amino acids. 60 Vbeta and 13 Jbeta primers were used in PCR. Clones were read by immunoSEQ multiplex PCR, and TCRdb kept only the in-frame ones, dropping some. The sample holds over 75,000 clones, roughly 66% seen once. The chain couples TRBV27 to TRBJ2-7, with no clear D. The sequence came from a man in his thirties or forties in good health and CMV-seronegative. The sequencing input was PBMCs. This CDR3 reads CASSIEVGYEQYF. CDR3 bases: TGTGCCAGCAGCATCGAGGTCGGCTACGAGCAGTACTTC.